This TCR beta chain was captured by sequencing in a study of neurological immune-mediated disorders. Germline V gene sequence: CDR1 LGHNA, CDR2 YNFKEQ. The CDR3 is made up of 16 amino acids. Unmatched junction bases numbered 3, after V lost 1 base and J lost 2 bases. This clonotype was seen repeatedly, ten times or more. As yet, its antigen is unknown. The study's findings and limits: HTLV-1-associated myelopathy had the most TCR clonal expansion, and multiple sclerosis had the least, less than healthy controls. There were no CDR3 amino acid sequences shared by expanded clones across subjects, a result suggesting private repertoires in all groups. The multiple sclerosis repertoire cluster was not associated with any clinical or MRI feature, with the authors stating that larger cohorts are needed.

Each sequencing run yielded over 190 million TCR-beta sequences from 15-18 subjects. MiXCR was run by TCRdb on the 5' RACE reads, yielding one entry per CDR3 protein. The sample yields about 65,000 distinct CDR3 sequences, over 4% seen once. The rearrangement uses TRBV4-2 and TRBJ2-2, with 8 nucleotides matching TRBD2. The source material was PBMCs. This receptor was taken from a man aged 45 to 65 with multiple sclerosis. CDR3 nucleotides: TGTGCCAGCAGCCAAGCGGGGGGGCGCAACACCGGGGAGCTGTTTTTT. Translated: CASSQAGGRNTGELFF.